Sequencing of this T cell receptor (beta chain) was carried out in a study of blood T cell repertoires in COVID-19. As to this clone: One end of the junction fails to match germline, which may point to a read error. Within the sample, other DNA sequences also encode this same CDR3.

Enrollees, about 18 to 100 years old, lived in about two dozen US areas. Cohorts were determined from participant-reported clinical history. Either two negative PCRs, clearance, or symptom resolution qualified Cohort 3 donors as recovered. CDR1 SGHTA and CDR2 FQGNSA come from the germline V gene. The CDR3 extends over 15 amino acids. Authors' processing steps: Estimation of nucleated cell counts was performed using reference gene primer amplification. Assay used: immunoSEQ multiplex PCR; TCRdb lists only in-frame clones, some missing. V, J and clone size are those of that table, while D and trimming were read from the DNA. This sample has approximately 200,000 clones; about nine tenths occur once, and the top ten carry about 2.2%.

The V gene is TRBV7-2, the J gene TRBJ2-1; 8 nucleotides align to TRBD2. The sequence was collected from a young woman who had recovered from COVID-19. Material: PBMCs or T cells enriched from blood (not recorded which). The CDR3 loop is CASSLAGSSYNEQFF. In DNA, the CDR3 is TGTGCCAGCAGCCTAGCGGGCTCCTCCTACAATGAGCAGTTCTTC.